The 10 T cell receptor beta chains below all came from one sample that was sequenced in a study of blood T cells in healthy people across ages (dated by TCRdb to between 2015 and 2016). To prepare the library, 5' RACE was applied. Sequencing used an Illumina HiSeq 2500. A second PCR of about 6 to 12 cycles was run with a J-beta primer mix and a sample-barcoded 5' primer. The raw public reads went through TCRdb reprocessing: fastp at Q25, MiXCR clone calling, in-frame beta chains kept. Identical CDR3 proteins give one entry, which carries the most common genes and DNA. In all, the sample holds hundreds of thousands of distinct CDR3 sequences, and roughly 24% of those were seen once. The ten largest account for less than 3.5% of the sample. This same sample was also part of a study on T cells of mothers and their children.

Input material: blood. All receptors derive from a boy younger than 18 in good health.

As concerns this clonotype: No conserved phenylalanine or tryptophan ends this CDR3, so it is likely a read error. No DNA is shown, since the ends of the CDR3 on it are uncertain; the CDR3 is the one TCRdb lists. The chain links TRBV29-1 to TRBJ2-5; TRBD2, as called in the table, went unchecked against the DNA. Germline values: CDR1 SQVTM, CDR2 ANQGSEA. Counting both end residues, the CDR3 totals 12 amino acids. The CDR3 region is CSVGETSGATLA.

This chain joins TRBV12-3 or TRBV12-4 and TRBJ1-5; D gene ambiguous. CDR3 length equals 14 residues. V lost 1 base and J 3 bases, leaving 7 bases between the germline ends. The CDR3 loop is CASSLGGYNQPQHF. CDR3 bases: TGTGCCAGCAGTTTAGGCGGATACAATCAGCCCCAGCATTTT.

Of note for this clonotype: A junction boundary mismatches the germline segment, possibly from a read error. This chain connects TRBV7-2 to TRBJ2-5, with 8 bases matching TRBD1. The J call could be wrong; TRBJ2-7 is a better fit for the DNA end. The germline V gene has CDR1 SGHTA and CDR2 FQGNSA. CDR3 size: 13 residues. CDR3 DNA sequence: TGTGTCAGCAGTTGGACAGGGTCCTACGAGCAGTACTTC. It specifies CVSSWTGSYEQYF.

This rearrangement joins TRBV7-6 to TRBJ1-1; no definite D call. The germline V gene encodes CDR1 SGHVS and CDR2 FNYEAQ. Trimming took off 5 bases at V and 3 bases at J, with 19 bases between the two ends. CDR3 length: 16 residues. CDR3 region: CASSPSGGGRDTEAFF. Here the CDR3 DNA reads TGTGCCAGCAGCCCCTCAGGCGGCGGAAGGGACACTGAAGCTTTCTTT.

This chain links TRBV9 with TRBJ2-5, with D tentatively TRBD1 or TRBD2 (5 bases each). The CDR3 loop spans 14 amino acids. From germline, CDR1 is SGDLS and CDR2 YYNGEE. V lost 1 base and J 7 bases, leaving 14 bases between the germline ends. This chain's CDR3 is CASSVLGRDGTQYF. In DNA, the CDR3 is TGTGCCAGCAGCGTATTGGGAAGGGACGGGACCCAGTACTTC.

This chain joins TRBV28 and TRBJ2-7, with D perhaps TRBD1 (6 bases). CDR3 size: 15 residues. Germline CDR1 reads MDHEN; CDR2 reads SYDVKM. Deletions cut 8 bases from V and 0 bases from J, with 17 bases between. The CDR3 is CASGTSGHSSYEQYF. The DNA for the CDR3 is TGTGCCAGCGGAACTTCGGGACACTCCTCCTACGAGCAGTACTTC.

J is TRBJ1-3 and V is TRBV6-6; D gene unclear. Between the trimmed V and J ends, which lost 2 bases and 3 bases, there was a span of 5 bases. Germline CDR1 and CDR2: MNHNY and SVGAGI (reference sequence). The CDR3 sequence is 13 residues long. Here the CDR3 DNA reads TGTGCCAGCAGTTACAACAGTGGAAACACCATATATTTT. It yields the protein CASSYNSGNTIYF.

This chain joins TRBV10-3 and TRBJ1-6; the match to TRBD1 covers 8 bases. Germline CDR1 ENHRY, CDR2 SYGVKD. V lost 6 bases to trimming and J lost 10 bases; unmatched junction nucleotides: 5. The CDR3 totals 13 residues. In nucleotides, the CDR3 is TGTGCCATCAGCGGGACAGGAGCCTCACCCCTCCACTTT. Amino acids: CAISGTGASPLHF.

This clonotype was counted between two and nine times. The chain couples TRBV6-6 to TRBJ1-1, with 8 bases aligning to TRBD1. There are 14 residues in the CDR3. The germline CDR1 and CDR2 sequences are MNHNY and SVGAGI (reference sequence). V shed 6 bases and J 3 bases; nucleotides not matched to a gene: 6. CDR3 nucleotides: TGTGCCAGCAGCTCTCCGGGACAGGACACTGAAGCTTTCTTT. This translates into CASSSPGQDTEAFF.

This clonotype came up a few times. This chain connects TRBV29-1 to TRBJ2-3; 9 bases map to TRBD1. Germline V gene sequence: CDR1 SQVTM, CDR2 ANQGSEA. V dropped 7 bases and J dropped 1; count of bases not matched to a gene: 6. CDR3 length: 14 amino acids. In DNA form, the CDR3 reads TGCAGCGCTCTACAGGGGGCCGGCACAGATACGCAGTATTTT. It codes for CSALQGAGTDTQYF.